The 23 T cell receptor beta chains below were found in one sample sequenced in a study of cytomegalovirus exposure and HLA in healthy donors (dated by TCRdb to 2017 to 2019). Libraries were built with the immunoSEQ multiplex PCR assay. In its TCRdb copy, this immuneACCESS table keeps in-frame sequences only and misses some clones. Where compared with another copy, unresolved V genes explain less than half of these, and the others have no known cause. The sample records some 270,000 clones, 80% to 90% of which are singletons. Less than 1.2% of the sample goes to the ten largest clones. The sequenced sample consisted of PBMCs. The receptors were gathered from a woman younger than 30 in good health and CMV-seronegative.

This chain connects TRBV11-1 to TRBJ1-2; D not resolved. Germline V lookup: CDR1 SGHAT, CDR2 FQDESV (reference sequence). CDR3 length equals 15 residues. Trimming stripped 3 bases from V and 1 base from J, with 12 bases between. CDR3 nucleotides: TGTGCCAGCAGCTTTCCCGGCGGGGATAACTATGGCTACACCTTC. It is translated as CASSFPGGDNYGYTF.

The CDR3 DNA sequence: TGCGCCAGCAGCTTGGGGACTAGCCTGGCAGATACGCAGTATTTT. It specifies CASSLGTSLADTQYF. The rearrangement links TRBV5-1 to TRBJ2-3, with 8 bases aligning to TRBD2. The V gene end was trimmed by 0 bases and the J gene end by 4 bases; junction bases not matched to a gene: 4. Germline CDR1 is SGHRS and CDR2 is YFSETQ. The CDR3 loop spans 15 amino acids.

The genes are TRBV27 and TRBJ1-2; maybe TRBD1 (5 bases). Trimming shortened V by 5 bases and J by 1 base, and 11 bases separated the two germline ends. The CDR3 loop spans 14 amino acids. Germline assignment: CDR1 MNHEY and CDR2 SMNVEV (reference sequence). Here the CDR3 reads CASSPETDNYGYTF. CDR3 nucleotides: TGTGCCAGCAGTCCAGAGACAGATAACTATGGCTACACCTTC.

The genes are TRBV5-1 and TRBJ1-4; 9 nucleotides line up with TRBD1. V lost 4 bases to trimming and J lost 0 bases; unmatched junction nucleotides: 13. The CDR3 has 19 residues. The germline V gene has CDR1 SGHRS and CDR2 YFSETQ. As DNA, the CDR3 is TGCGCCAGCAGCCGCCAGGACAGGGGTTCCTTTGCAACTAATGAAAAACTGTTTTTT. It specifies CASSRQDRGSFATNEKLFF.

This rearrangement joins TRBV2 to TRBJ1-2; 11 nucleotides agree with TRBD1. The CDR3 is 13 amino acids. V shed 7 bases, J shed 8 bases, and the junction held 6 bases outside the gene matches. Germline CDR1 is SNHLY and CDR2 is FYNNEI. The CDR3 bases are TGTGCCAGCACCGGGACAGGGGGTCACGGCTACACCTTC. Its protein product is CASTGTGGHGYTF.

This clone appeared once. This sequence joins TRBV10-3 and TRBJ1-6; TRBD1 matches 10 bases. The CDR3 consists of 16 residues. CDR1 ENHRY and CDR2 SYGVKD come from the germline V gene. V lost 9 bases and J lost 7; bases outside the gene matches: 12. Written as DNA, the CDR3 is TGTGCCATAAAAAGAGCACCGGGACAGGGGAATTCACCCCTCCACTTT. It is translated as CAIKRAPGQGNSPLHF.

This sequence joins TRBV19 and TRBJ1-5; D possibly corresponds to TRBD1 (6 bases). Germline lookup yields CDR1 LNHDA and CDR2 SQIVND (reference sequence). V lost 3 bases, J lost 5 bases, and 17 bases lay in between. This CDR3 is built from 16 residues. CDR3 in amino acids: CASSMRGGLGHQPQHF. In DNA, the CDR3 is TGTGCCAGTAGTATGAGAGGGGGATTGGGGCATCAGCCCCAGCATTTT. Full variable domain (missing parts from reference TRBV19 and TRBJ1-5): DGGITQSPKYLFRKEGQNVTLSCEQNLNHDAMYWYRQDPGQGLRLIYYSQIVNDFQKGDIAEGYSVSREKKESFPLTVTSAQKNPTAFYLCASSMRGGLGHQPQHFGDGTRLSIL.

V usage is TRBV6-5 and J usage is TRBJ1-2, with TRBD1 matching over 9 bases. V lost 6 bases to trimming and J lost 8 bases; unmatched junction nucleotides: 7. This CDR3 has 13 amino acids. In germline, CDR1 is MNHEY, CDR2 SVGAGI. The DNA for the CDR3 is TGTGCCAGCAGGAAACAGGGGGCGGAAGGCTACACCTTC. Translated, it gives CASRKQGAEGYTF.

This clone was observed a single time. CDR3 in DNA: TGTGCCAGCAGCGTCGGACAGTCTCCTGAAAAACTGTTTTTT. It codes for CASSVGQSPEKLFF. The V gene is TRBV7-2, the J gene TRBJ1-4, with a possible D match to TRBD1 (6 bases). Trimming cost V 5 bases and J 7 bases, with 14 bases left between them. Germline V gene data show CDR1 as SGHTA and CDR2 as FQGNSA. The CDR3 spans 14 residues. Complete variable domain (other parts from reference TRBV7-2 and TRBJ1-4): GAGVSQSPSNKVTEKGKDVELRCDPISGHTALYWYRQSLGQGLEFLIYFQGNSAPDKSGLPSDRFSAERTGGSVSTLTIQRTQQEDSAVYLCASSVGQSPEKLFFGSGTQLSVL.

The genes are TRBV6-6 and TRBJ2-7; TRBD1 aligns across 7 bases. V lost 8 bases to trimming and J lost 0 bases; unmatched junction nucleotides: 7. Germline V lookup: CDR1 MNHNY, CDR2 SVGAGI (reference sequence). There are 14 residues in the CDR3. CDR3 residues: CASAHGDSSYEQYF. The DNA of the CDR3 is TGTGCCAGCGCTCACGGGGACAGCTCCTACGAGCAGTACTTC.

The V and J genes are TRBV5-6 and TRBJ2-1; D is possibly TRBD2 (6 bases). V gave up 4 bases and J gave up 0 bases, with 14 bases separating them. Germline CDR1 SGHDT, CDR2 YYEEEE. The CDR3 length is 16 residues. DNA of the CDR3: TGTGCCAGCAGCCCCATAGACGGGAGCTCCTACAATGAGCAGTTCTTC. Translated, it gives CASSPIDGSSYNEQFF. Full variable domain (outside the CDR3, taken from reference TRBV5-6 and TRBJ2-1): DAGVTQSPTHLIKTRGQQVTLRCSPKSGHDTVSWYQQALGQGPQFIFQYYEEEERQRGNFPDRFSGHQFPNYSSELNVNALLLGDSALYLCASSPIDGSSYNEQFFGPGTRLTVL.

The gene calls are TRBV27 and TRBJ1-5; no reliable D call. CDR1 is MNHEY, CDR2 SMNVEV, per germline (reference sequence). The CDR3 spans 13 residues. Trimming pared 6 bases from V and 0 bases from J, leaving 6 bases between. The CDR3 spells CASRYNSNQPQHF. The DNA of the CDR3 is TGTGCCAGCAGGTATAATAGCAATCAGCCCCAGCATTTT.

DNA for the CDR3: TGTGCCAGCAGTGGGACAGGGGCCACTGAAGCTTTCTTT. Its translation: CASSGTGATEAFF. This chain joins TRBV6-1 and TRBJ1-1; TRBD1 matches at 9 bases. The CDR3 consists of 13 residues. Germline-derived CDR1 and CDR2 are MNHNS and SASEGT. V shed 4 bases and J 4 bases; nucleotides not matched to a gene: 1.

The chain is built from TRBV30 and TRBJ2-3, with TRBD2 matching 12 bases. CDR3 size: 18 residues. The J segment lost 2 bases and the V segment lost 3 bases, leaving 12 bases of the junction unmatched. Germline V CDR1 and CDR2: GTSNPN, SVGIG (reference sequence). CDR3 residues: CAWSITSGLAGATDTQYF. The CDR3 DNA is TGTGCCTGGAGCATCACCTCGGGACTAGCGGGCGCCACAGATACGCAGTATTTT.

J is TRBJ2-5 and V is TRBV27; 11 bases are a match to TRBD2. Germline lookup yields CDR1 MNHEY and CDR2 SMNVEV (reference sequence). V was pared by 6 bases and J by 4 bases, with 7 bases of the junction left unmatched. The CDR3 consists of 15 residues. CDR3 in amino acids: CASRSLAGGRETQYF. The CDR3 DNA sequence: TGTGCCAGCAGGAGCCTAGCGGGGGGCCGAGAGACCCAGTACTTC.

This sequence joins TRBV27 and TRBJ2-6; D perhaps matches TRBD2 (5 bases). Deletions cut 2 bases from V and 4 bases from J, with 18 bases between. From germline, CDR1 is MNHEY and CDR2 SMNVEV (reference sequence). CDR3 size: 18 residues. Here the CDR3 DNA reads TGTGCCAGCAGTTTAGCGTCATACGGGAACTCGGGGGCCAACGTCCTGACTTTC. Protein sequence: CASSLASYGNSGANVLTF. The whole variable domain, filled in from reference TRBV27 and TRBJ2-6, reads EAQVTQNPRYLITVTGKKLTVTCSQNMNHEYMSWYRQDPGLGLRQIYYSMNVEVTDKGDVPEGYKVSRKEKRNFPLILESPSPNQTSLYFCASSLASYGNSGANVLTFGAGSRLTVL.

A few counts support this clone. The chain carries TRBV18 and TRBJ2-7; 11 nucleotides line up with TRBD2. Unmatched junction bases numbered 1, after V lost 3 bases and J lost 3 bases. The CDR3 runs 14 residues. Germline V gives CDR1 KGHSH, CDR2 LQKENI. The CDR3 is CASSPLAGGYEQYF. The DNA of the CDR3 is TGTGCCAGCTCACCCCTAGCGGGAGGCTACGAGCAGTACTTC.

DNA of the CDR3: TGTGCCTGGAACAGGGTAGGAGACACTGAAGCTTTCTTT. Translation: CAWNRVGDTEAFF. The V gene is TRBV30, the J gene TRBJ1-1; D might be TRBD1 (6 bases). The CDR3 consists of 13 residues. CDR1 GTSNPN and CDR2 SVGIG come from the germline V gene (reference sequence). Deletions cut 4 bases from V and 3 bases from J, with 12 bases between.

The gene calls are TRBV9 and TRBJ1-1; D remains ambiguous. Germline assignment: CDR1 SGDLS and CDR2 YYNGEE. This CDR3 spans 14 amino acids. V dropped 1 base and J dropped 1 base, with 8 bases sitting between them. The CDR3 here is CASSVQAQNTEAFF. The CDR3 DNA reads as TGTGCCAGCAGCGTACAGGCCCAGAACACTGAAGCTTTCTTT.

This chain connects TRBV4-3 to TRBJ1-6; D may be TRBD1 (6 bases). The CDR3 has 18 residues. Trimming removed 2 bases from V and 7 bases from J, with 21 bases in between. Germline CDR1 is LGHNA and CDR2 is YSLEER. Written as DNA, the CDR3 is TGCGCCAGCAGCCAATATGGGGTACAGGGAAGCAAGAATTCACCCCTCCACTTT. Protein sequence: CASSQYGVQGSKNSPLHF.

This clone has just one count. The chain joins TRBV10-2 to TRBJ2-2, with 11 positions matching TRBD2. The CDR3 runs 13 residues. Trimming cost V 10 bases and J 5 bases; bases outside gene matches: 3. The germline gives CDR1 WSHSY, CDR2 SAAADI. Here the CDR3 reads CATLAGGTGELFF. In DNA, the CDR3 is TGCGCCACCCTAGCGGGAGGTACCGGGGAGCTGTTTTTT.

V usage is TRBV9 and J usage is TRBJ1-2, with D perhaps matching TRBD1 (6 bases). The length of the CDR3 is 14 residues. Germline CDR1 and CDR2: SGDLS and YYNGEE. The V end lost 4 bases, the J end lost 6 bases, and 16 bases lay between the germline ends. CDR3 loop: CASSPRAAGDGYTF. The CDR3 DNA sequence: TGTGCCAGCAGCCCCAGAGCGGCAGGGGATGGCTACACCTTC.

The chain joins TRBV27 to TRBJ2-2; 9 bases match TRBD2. With V trimmed by 8 bases and J by 3 bases, 7 bases remained unmatched. The germline V gene encodes CDR1 MNHEY and CDR2 SMNVEV (reference sequence). This CDR3 is built from 15 residues. This chain's CDR3 is CASHSGSRYTGELFF. The CDR3 nucleotides read TGTGCCAGCCATAGCGGGAGTAGGTACACCGGGGAGCTGTTTTTT.